What follows are 3 T cell receptor beta chains derived from one specimen sequenced in a study of spatial heterogeneity in lung cancer. TCRdb called the 5' RACE reads again in MiXCR, with one record for every CDR3 protein. This table holds tens of thousands of distinct CDR3 sequences, less than 9.5% found once. Time point denoted: sample taken at primary tumor resection. The sample consisted of PBMCs, taken at surgery. These receptors were collected from a female donor with early-stage non-small cell lung cancer.

The chain couples TRBV23-1 to TRBJ1-5, with 8 bases that match TRBD1. TRBV23-1 is annotated as an ORF whose role is uncertain. The length of the CDR3 is 16 residues. V gave up 8 bases and J gave up 2 bases; unmatched junction bases: 11. The CDR3 loop is CASGYPQGDGNQPQHF. DNA for the CDR3: TGCGCCAGCGGATACCCACAGGGGGATGGCAATCAGCCCCAGCATTTT.

The chain carries TRBV11-2 and TRBJ2-7; 9 bases line up with TRBD1. The V gene's germline CDR1 is SGHAT and CDR2 FQNNGV. The CDR3 length is 13 residues. V dropped 5 bases and J dropped 5; count of bases not matched to a gene: 4. In DNA, the CDR3 is TGTGCCAGCAGCGCAACAGGGGGCAACGAGCAGTACTTC. Its protein is CASSATGGNEQYF.

This clonotype has a handful of counts. The chain employs TRBV19 and TRBJ1-2; D gene unclear. This CDR3 has 13 amino acids. V was cut by 7 bases and J by 4 bases, with 13 bases left in between. CDR1 is LNHDA, CDR2 SQIVND, per germline (reference sequence). CDR3 coding DNA: TGTGCCAGTATGCGCAGCAAGCTCTATGGCTACACCTTC. This codes for CASMRSKLYGYTF.